This TCR beta chain originates from a study of T cells expressing NK-cell markers. In the study overall: Out of eight donors sequenced, seven tested HCMV-seropositive and the remaining one seronegative. General study points: Certain NKG2C+ T cell clones were expanded, and their HCMV specificity remained unclear. In 5 or 6 donors, dominant CD3+CD56+NKG2C+ clonotypes ranked among the top 10 CD8+ clonotypes.

Concerning this clonotype: Its specificity is unknown.

The CDR3 totals 15 residues. TCRdb re-analyzed the 5' RACE reads; it lists each CDR3 protein once, without DNA. Recorded for this sample: some 600,000 distinct CDR3 sequences. This receptor was taken from a young man in good health. The J gene is TRBJ2-1, the V gene TRBV12-3 or TRBV12-4; TCRdb indicates TRBD1, and absent DNA this call remains unverified. Sequences were obtained from blood T cells: a sorted CD56 or NKG2C T cell subset, CD4+ or CD8+ T cells, or bulk PBMC T cells (not recorded which). The chain's CDR3 is CASSRDRGAYNEQFF.